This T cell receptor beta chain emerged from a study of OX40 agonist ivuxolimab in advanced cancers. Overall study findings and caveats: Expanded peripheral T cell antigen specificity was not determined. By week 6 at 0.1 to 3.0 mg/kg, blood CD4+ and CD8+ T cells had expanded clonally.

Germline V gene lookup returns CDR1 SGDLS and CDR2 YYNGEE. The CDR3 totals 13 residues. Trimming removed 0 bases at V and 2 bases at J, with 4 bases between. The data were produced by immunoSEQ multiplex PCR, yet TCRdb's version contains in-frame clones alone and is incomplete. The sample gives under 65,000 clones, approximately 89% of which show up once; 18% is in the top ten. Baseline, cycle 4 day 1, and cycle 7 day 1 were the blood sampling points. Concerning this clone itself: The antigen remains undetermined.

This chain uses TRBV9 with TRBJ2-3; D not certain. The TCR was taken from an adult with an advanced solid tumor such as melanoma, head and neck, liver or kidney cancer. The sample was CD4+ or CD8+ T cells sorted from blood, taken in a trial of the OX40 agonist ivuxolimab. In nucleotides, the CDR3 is TGTGCCAGCAGCGTAGGGGTCACAGATACGCAGTATTTT. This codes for CASSVGVTDTQYF. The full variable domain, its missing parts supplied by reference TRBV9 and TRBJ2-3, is DSGVTQTPKHLITATGQRVTLRCSPRSGDLSVYWYQQSLDQGLQFLIQYYNGEERAKGNILERFSAQQFPDLHSELNLSSLELGDSALYFCASSVGVTDTQYFGPGTRLTVL.